The rows below give T cell receptor beta chains drawn from one sample of a study of shared clonotypes between healthy human individuals. Here immunoSEQ multiplex PCR was the method, and the copy in TCRdb shows in-frame clones only, minus some. The sample contains 2 million to 2.5 million clones, more than 90% of which appear only once. Sample: naive CD4+ T cells sorted from blood. These receptors originate from a man aged 18-30 years in good health. The CDR3 runs from the conserved cysteine through the conserved F or W. The order of the fields is V gene, CDR3 protein.

TRBV13 CASSSLPDSNYGYTF
TRBV6-4 CASSDRSEGNIQYF
TRBV27 CASSLSPQLGNTEAFF
TRBV6-1 CASSEQEGRPMNTEAFF
TRBV4-1 CASSQTGTGGHGYTF
TRBV5-6 CASSPTGDSQFYNEQFF
TRBV5-6 CASSNGLVGTYEQYF
TRBV5-1 CASSLGQGNYEQYF
TRBV19 CASRRHLQPAYYGYTF
TRBV6-5 CASSYLRREQYEQYF
TRBV9 CASSLSGNTYNEQFF
TRBV1 CTSRLTRSLGGTQYF
TRBV5-1 CASSLAGGTNEQYF
TRBV2 CASSEPGWGELFF
TRBV2 CASRSPGQMNTEAFF
TRBV5-1 CASSLVEGADTQYF
TRBV7-2 CASSLATTSHNEQFF